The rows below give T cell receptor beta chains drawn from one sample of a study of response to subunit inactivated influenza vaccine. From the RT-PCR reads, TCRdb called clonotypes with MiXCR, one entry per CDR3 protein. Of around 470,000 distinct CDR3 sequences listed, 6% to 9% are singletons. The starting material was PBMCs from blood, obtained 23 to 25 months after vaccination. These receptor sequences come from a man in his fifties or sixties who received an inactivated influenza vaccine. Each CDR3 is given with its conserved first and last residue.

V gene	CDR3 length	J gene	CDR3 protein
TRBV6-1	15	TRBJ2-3	CASSPRNRAPDTQYF
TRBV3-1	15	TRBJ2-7	CASSQGGLAGPEQYF
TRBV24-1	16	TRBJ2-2	CATSEADRGRTGELFF
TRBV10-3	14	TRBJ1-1	CAITEDERVTEAFF
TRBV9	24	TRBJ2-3	CASSGSREPNRRFGPLPSTDTQYF
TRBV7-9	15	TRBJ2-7	CASSADRGLSYEQYF
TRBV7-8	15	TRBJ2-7	CASSASTGYAYEQYF
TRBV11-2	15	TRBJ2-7	CASSRTSGRVYEQYF
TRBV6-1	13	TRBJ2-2	CASSPREPGELFF
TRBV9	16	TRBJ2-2	CASSDLAGEGTGELFF
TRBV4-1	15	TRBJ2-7	CASSQEDRQTYEQYF
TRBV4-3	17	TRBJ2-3	CASSQVTSGSITDTQYF
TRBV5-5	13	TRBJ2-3	CASSMQSTDTQYF
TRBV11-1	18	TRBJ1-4	CASSAAGVLVATNEKLFF
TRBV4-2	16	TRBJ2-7	CASSQLLAGGAYEQYF
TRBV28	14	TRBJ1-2	CASSFGPGTYGYTF
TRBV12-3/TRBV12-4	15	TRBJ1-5	CASSFSRASNQPQHF
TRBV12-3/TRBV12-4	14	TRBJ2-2	CASSVDRGTGELFF
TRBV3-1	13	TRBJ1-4	CASSQVQGEKLFF
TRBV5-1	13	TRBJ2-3	CASRRGDTDTQYF
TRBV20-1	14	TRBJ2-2	CSARGVASPGELFF
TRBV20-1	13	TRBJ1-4	CSARGANGEKLFF
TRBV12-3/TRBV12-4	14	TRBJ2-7	CASTWDRVAYEQYF
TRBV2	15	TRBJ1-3	CASSGGTSPGNTIYF
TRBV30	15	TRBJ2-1	CAWDPVAGVGNEQFF
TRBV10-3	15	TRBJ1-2	CAISESAGYSYGYTF
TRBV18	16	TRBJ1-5	CASSPYSGGASQPQHF
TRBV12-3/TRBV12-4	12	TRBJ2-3	CASTQGADTQYF
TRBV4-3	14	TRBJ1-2	CASSQDWAAGGYTF
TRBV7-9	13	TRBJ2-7	CASSGPRGYEQYF
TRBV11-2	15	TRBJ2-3	CASSQTWVPTDTQYF
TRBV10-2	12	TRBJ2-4	CASSEVSNIQYF
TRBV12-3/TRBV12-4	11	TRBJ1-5	CASGGNQPQHF
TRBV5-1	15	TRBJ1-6	CASSLAHRGYSPLHF
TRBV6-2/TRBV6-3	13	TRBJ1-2	CASRTRTSSGYTF
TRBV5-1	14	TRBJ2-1	CASSSTLLTGSEFF
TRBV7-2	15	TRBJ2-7	CASSLEGLPTYEQYF
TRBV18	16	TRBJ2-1	CASSPDLSRLHNEQFF
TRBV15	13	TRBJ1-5	CATSLGSNQPQHF
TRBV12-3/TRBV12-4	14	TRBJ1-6	CASSLRGDNSPLHF
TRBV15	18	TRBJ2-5	CATSSDQPRDRDQETQYF
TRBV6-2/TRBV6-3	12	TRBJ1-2	CASSPTAYGYTF
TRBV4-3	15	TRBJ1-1	CASSQSGTQNTEAFF
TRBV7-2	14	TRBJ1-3	CASSLVGAGNTIYF
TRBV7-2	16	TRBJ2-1	CASTTLAGGAYNEQFF
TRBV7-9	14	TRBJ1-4	CASSEPTWNEKLFF
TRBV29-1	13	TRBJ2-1	CSVGQRGGYEQFF
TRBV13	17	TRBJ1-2	CASSLGLAPNLPYGYTF
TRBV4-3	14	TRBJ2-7	CASSHPGLLGEQYF
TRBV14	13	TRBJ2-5	CASRTSGVGTQYF
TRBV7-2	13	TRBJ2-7	CASLSGGAREQYF
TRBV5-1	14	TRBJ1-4	CASSRDSRKEKLFF